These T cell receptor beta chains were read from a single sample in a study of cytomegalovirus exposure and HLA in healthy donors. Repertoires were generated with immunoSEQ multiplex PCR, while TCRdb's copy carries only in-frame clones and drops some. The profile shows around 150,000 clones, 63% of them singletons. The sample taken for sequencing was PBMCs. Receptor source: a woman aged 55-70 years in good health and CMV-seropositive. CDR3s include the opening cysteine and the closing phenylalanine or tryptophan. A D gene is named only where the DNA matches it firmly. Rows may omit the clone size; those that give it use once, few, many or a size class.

CDR3nt: TGTGCCAGCAGTCCGCAGGGGGCCCAGAAGGAACTGTTTTTT
CDR3aa: CASSPQGAQKELFF
d_gene: TRBD1
j_gene: TRBJ1-4
v_gene: TRBV27
abundance: NA

CDR3nt: TGTGCCACCAGCAGAGTCCGAGATCTGATAAATACGCAGTATTTT
CDR3aa: CATSRVRDLINTQYF
d_gene: NA
j_gene: TRBJ2-3
v_gene: TRBV15
abundance: NA

CDR3nt: TGCGCCAGCAGTCCGGGACTAGCGGGCTACGAGCAGTACTTC
CDR3aa: CASSPGLAGYEQYF
d_gene: TRBD2
j_gene: TRBJ2-7
v_gene: TRBV4-1
abundance: NA

CDR3nt: TGTGCCGGGACACTCGGGACTGAAGCTTTCTTT
CDR3aa: CAGTLGTEAFF
d_gene: NA
j_gene: TRBJ1-1
v_gene: TRBV30
abundance: NA

CDR3nt: TGTGCCAGCAGCAACCTCGGGGGAGGCTACACCTTC
CDR3aa: CASSNLGGGYTF
d_gene: NA
j_gene: TRBJ1-2
v_gene: TRBV7-2
abundance: few

CDR3nt: TGTGCCAGCAGTGAAATTGTAGATCGGGGCACTGAAGCTTTCTTT
CDR3aa: CASSEIVDRGTEAFF
d_gene: NA
j_gene: TRBJ1-1
v_gene: TRBV25-1
abundance: NA

CDR3nt: TGTGCCACCAGCAGAGAGCTAGCGGACTATTGGAATGAGCAGTTCTTC
CDR3aa: CATSRELADYWNEQFF
d_gene: TRBD2
j_gene: TRBJ2-1
v_gene: TRBV15
abundance: NA

CDR3nt: TGTGCCAGCAGCCTAGAGACAGTCACCGGGGAGCTGTTTTTT
CDR3aa: CASSLETVTGELFF
d_gene: NA
j_gene: TRBJ2-2
v_gene: TRBV11-3
abundance: NA

CDR3nt: TGTGCCAGCAGCTTAGAATGGACGGGGATCTTC
CDR3aa: CASSLEWTGIF
d_gene: NA
j_gene: TRBJ2-1
v_gene: TRBV7-9
abundance: NA

CDR3nt: TGTGCCAGCAGTTACTCGGGACAGGGGGGTCTAGGGCAGTACTTC
CDR3aa: CASSYSGQGGLGQYF
d_gene: TRBD1
j_gene: TRBJ2-5
v_gene: TRBV6-5
abundance: NA

CDR3nt: TGTGCCAGCAGCCGGCAGGCGGCGGGAGGGAACTATGGCTACACCTTC
CDR3aa: CASSRQAAGGNYGYTF
d_gene: NA
j_gene: TRBJ1-2
v_gene: TRBV7-9
abundance: NA

CDR3nt: TGCAGCGTTGAAGATCTAAGTACCTACTACAATGAGCAGTTCTTC
CDR3aa: CSVEDLSTYYNEQFF
d_gene: NA
j_gene: TRBJ2-1
v_gene: TRBV29-1
abundance: NA

CDR3nt: TGTGCCAGCAGCTTGGTTACGGGTGGAAACACCATATATTTT
CDR3aa: CASSLVTGGNTIYF
d_gene: NA
j_gene: TRBJ1-3
v_gene: TRBV5-6
abundance: NA

CDR3nt: TGTGCCAGCAGTGAAGATTGGGCAGGGGAAGGCTACGAGCAGTACTTC
CDR3aa: CASSEDWAGEGYEQYF
d_gene: NA
j_gene: TRBJ2-7
v_gene: TRBV6-1
abundance: NA

CDR3nt: TGTGCCTGGAGTGCACGGACAGGGTCAGAAGCTTTCTTT
CDR3aa: CAWSARTGSEAFF
d_gene: TRBD1
j_gene: TRBJ1-1
v_gene: TRBV30
abundance: NA

CDR3nt: TGTGCCAGCAGTTTATCGCGGGGTGGGGGCTACACCTTC
CDR3aa: CASSLSRGGGYTF
d_gene: NA
j_gene: TRBJ1-2
v_gene: TRBV27
abundance: NA

CDR3nt: TGTGCCATCAGTGAGTCAGGGGGGGAGAAACTGTTTTTT
CDR3aa: CAISESGGEKLFF
d_gene: NA
j_gene: TRBJ1-4
v_gene: TRBV10-3
abundance: NA

CDR3nt: TGTGCCAGCAGCTTCGGACTAGCGGAGTCCTACGAGCAGTACTTC
CDR3aa: CASSFGLAESYEQYF
d_gene: TRBD2
j_gene: TRBJ2-7
v_gene: TRBV5-4
abundance: few

CDR3nt: TGTGCCAGCAGGGCGCTATCGGGACTAGCGGGTCCGATCAGCTCCTACAATGAGCAGTTCTTC
CDR3aa: CASRALSGLAGPISSYNEQFF
d_gene: TRBD2
j_gene: TRBJ2-1
v_gene: TRBV28
abundance: NA

CDR3nt: TGTGCCAGCAGCCTGAGGGGGACAGCGTCCTACGAGCAGTACTTC
CDR3aa: CASSLRGTASYEQYF
d_gene: TRBD1
j_gene: TRBJ2-7
v_gene: TRBV5-6
abundance: NA

CDR3nt: TGTGCCAGCAGTCCTAGCGGGAGACCCACAGATACGCAGTATTTT
CDR3aa: CASSPSGRPTDTQYF
d_gene: TRBD2
j_gene: TRBJ2-3
v_gene: TRBV6-5
abundance: NA

CDR3nt: TGCGCCAGCAGCCCTTCGGCCCGGGCCGGGGGGACCGGGGAGCTGTTTTTT
CDR3aa: CASSPSARAGGTGELFF
d_gene: TRBD2
j_gene: TRBJ2-2
v_gene: TRBV4-3
abundance: NA

CDR3nt: TGTGCCAGCAGCCCCGGCCGGGACATTCAGGCTTTCTTT
CDR3aa: CASSPGRDIQAFF
d_gene: NA
j_gene: TRBJ1-1
v_gene: TRBV14
abundance: once

CDR3nt: TGTGCCAGCTCACTGATGACACCGAACACCGGGGAGCTGTTTTTT
CDR3aa: CASSLMTPNTGELFF
d_gene: NA
j_gene: TRBJ2-2
v_gene: TRBV18
abundance: few

CDR3nt: TGTGCCAGCAGTTCAGGGGGCCTCTCTGGAAACACCATATATTTT
CDR3aa: CASSSGGLSGNTIYF
d_gene: TRBD1
j_gene: TRBJ1-3
v_gene: TRBV28
abundance: NA

CDR3nt: TGCGCCAGCAGCCAAGAACTCCCTAGCGGGAGATGGACCGGGGAGCTGTTTTTT
CDR3aa: CASSQELPSGRWTGELFF
d_gene: TRBD2
j_gene: TRBJ2-2
v_gene: TRBV4-3
abundance: NA

CDR3nt: TGTGCCAGCAGTGAGCACAGTTCCGGCGGGGAGACCCAGTACTTC
CDR3aa: CASSEHSSGGETQYF
d_gene: NA
j_gene: TRBJ2-5
v_gene: TRBV2
abundance: NA

CDR3nt: TGTGCCAGCAGCTTAGGTGCAGGGAACTACGAGCAGTACTTC
CDR3aa: CASSLGAGNYEQYF
d_gene: NA
j_gene: TRBJ2-7
v_gene: TRBV7-3
abundance: NA

CDR3nt: TGTGCCAGTAGTCCGGGGACAGGGGGTCAGCCCCAGCATTTT
CDR3aa: CASSPGTGGQPQHF
d_gene: TRBD1
j_gene: TRBJ1-5
v_gene: TRBV19
abundance: few

CDR3nt: TGCAGCGTGAAGGGACTTTTAGCCGGCATTCAGTACTTC
CDR3aa: CSVKGLLAGIQYF
d_gene: NA
j_gene: TRBJ2-4
v_gene: TRBV29-1
abundance: NA

CDR3nt: TGTGCCAGCGGTGACCGGGACAGGGGGACTGAAGCTTTCTTT
CDR3aa: CASGDRDRGTEAFF
d_gene: TRBD1
j_gene: TRBJ1-1
v_gene: TRBV28
abundance: NA

CDR3nt: TGTGCCAGCAGCCCGCTAGCCCCAAACAGGGGGCGGAACACCGGGGAGCTGTTTTTT
CDR3aa: CASSPLAPNRGRNTGELFF
d_gene: TRBD1
j_gene: TRBJ2-2
v_gene: TRBV7-3
abundance: NA

CDR3nt: TGTGCCAGTACCAGGGGCGATGAGCAGTTCTTC
CDR3aa: CASTRGDEQFF
d_gene: NA
j_gene: TRBJ2-1
v_gene: TRBV7-9
abundance: NA

CDR3nt: TGTGCCTGGAGTGCGGGAGTCTACGAGCAGTACTTC
CDR3aa: CAWSAGVYEQYF
d_gene: NA
j_gene: TRBJ2-7
v_gene: TRBV30
abundance: few

CDR3nt: TGTGCCAGCAGTTTATCTCTAGCGGGAGGGGACAATGAGCAGTTCTTC
CDR3aa: CASSLSLAGGDNEQFF
d_gene: TRBD2
j_gene: TRBJ2-1
v_gene: TRBV27
abundance: NA

CDR3nt: TGTGCCAGCAGCCAAGATTTAGCGGGAGCATCTGAGCAGTTCTTC
CDR3aa: CASSQDLAGASEQFF
d_gene: TRBD2
j_gene: TRBJ2-1
v_gene: TRBV4-2
abundance: NA

CDR3nt: TGTGCCAGCAGCCGGGACAGGGGCTCCTACGAGCAGTACTTC
CDR3aa: CASSRDRGSYEQYF
d_gene: TRBD1
j_gene: TRBJ2-7
v_gene: TRBV7-9
abundance: few

CDR3nt: TGTGCCAGCAGCTCAGCCGGGACAGGGGGTGAAAAACTGTTTTTT
CDR3aa: CASSSAGTGGEKLFF
d_gene: TRBD1
j_gene: TRBJ1-4
v_gene: TRBV9
abundance: NA

CDR3nt: TGTGCCAGCCGGTTGGGGGGGAGCAATCAGCCCCAGCATTTT
CDR3aa: CASRLGGSNQPQHF
d_gene: NA
j_gene: TRBJ1-5
v_gene: TRBV28
abundance: NA

CDR3nt: TGTGCCAGCAGTAAGACAGGGGGATTCTATGAAGCTTTCTTT
CDR3aa: CASSKTGGFYEAFF
d_gene: TRBD1
j_gene: TRBJ1-1
v_gene: TRBV25-1
abundance: few

CDR3nt: TGTGCCAGCAGTGACCTTTGCCCAGGGACAATCTCCTACGAGCAGTACTTC
CDR3aa: CASSDLCPGTISYEQYF
d_gene: NA
j_gene: TRBJ2-7
v_gene: TRBV6-4
abundance: NA

CDR3nt: TGCGCCAGCAGCTTGGCGACAGGCGAGGGGAAAGCTTTCTTT
CDR3aa: CASSLATGEGKAFF
d_gene: NA
j_gene: TRBJ1-1
v_gene: TRBV5-1
abundance: once

CDR3nt: TGCGCCAGCAGCTTAGGACAGTATAATGAAAAACTGTTTTTT
CDR3aa: CASSLGQYNEKLFF
d_gene: NA
j_gene: TRBJ1-4
v_gene: TRBV5-1
abundance: NA

CDR3nt: TGTGCCTGGGGCCCGGGGGGAGAGACCCAGTACTTC
CDR3aa: CAWGPGGETQYF
d_gene: TRBD2
j_gene: TRBJ2-5
v_gene: TRBV30
abundance: NA

CDR3nt: TGTGCCAGCAGTCACTACGAGCAGTACTTC
CDR3aa: CASSHYEQYF
d_gene: NA
j_gene: TRBJ2-7
v_gene: TRBV28
abundance: NA

CDR3nt: TGCGCCAGCAGCTTCAGCAGGGGGCCGGAGGAGACCCAGTACTTC
CDR3aa: CASSFSRGPEETQYF
d_gene: TRBD1
j_gene: TRBJ2-5
v_gene: TRBV5-1
abundance: NA

CDR3nt: TGCGCCAGCAGCCAAGGGGCAGGGCGCCCGGAAAAACTGTTTTTT
CDR3aa: CASSQGAGRPEKLFF
d_gene: NA
j_gene: TRBJ1-4
v_gene: TRBV4-3
abundance: NA

CDR3nt: TGCGCCAGCAGCTTCATAGCGGGAGGGCCCACCGGGGAGCTGTTTTTT
CDR3aa: CASSFIAGGPTGELFF
d_gene: TRBD2
j_gene: TRBJ2-2
v_gene: TRBV5-1
abundance: NA

CDR3nt: TGTGCCAGCAGCTTAGGGGGGAAGGGGGCCCCTGAAGCTTTCTTT
CDR3aa: CASSLGGKGAPEAFF
d_gene: TRBD1
j_gene: TRBJ1-1
v_gene: TRBV7-6
abundance: NA

CDR3nt: TGCGCCAGCAGCTTGGTCAGGGGGTCCGGGGCCAACGTCCTGACTTTC
CDR3aa: CASSLVRGSGANVLTF
d_gene: TRBD1
j_gene: TRBJ2-6
v_gene: TRBV5-1
abundance: NA

CDR3nt: TGCGCCAGCAGCTACTCGACGGCGGGAGCGGGGGAGCAGTACTTC
CDR3aa: CASSYSTAGAGEQYF
d_gene: TRBD2
j_gene: TRBJ2-7
v_gene: TRBV5-1
abundance: NA

CDR3nt: TGTGCCAGCAGTTCGGACTGGGACAATGAGCAGTTCTTC
CDR3aa: CASSSDWDNEQFF
d_gene: NA
j_gene: TRBJ2-1
v_gene: TRBV6-5
abundance: NA

CDR3nt: TGTGCCAGCAGCCCGGGAGCTCCCTCGTCCACGGATACGCAGTATTTT
CDR3aa: CASSPGAPSSTDTQYF
d_gene: NA
j_gene: TRBJ2-3
v_gene: TRBV7-9
abundance: NA

CDR3nt: TGTGCCAGCAGCTTGGCCTTCGGCGGGAGTTCGAATGAGCAGTTCTTC
CDR3aa: CASSLAFGGSSNEQFF
d_gene: TRBD2
j_gene: TRBJ2-1
v_gene: TRBV5-4
abundance: NA

CDR3nt: TGCAGTGCTAGGCCCAGTTTGGAGCAGTACTTC
CDR3aa: CSARPSLEQYF
d_gene: NA
j_gene: TRBJ2-7
v_gene: TRBV20-1
abundance: NA

CDR3nt: TGTGCCAGCTCCCAGGACAGGCTACAGAACACTGAAGCTTTCTTT
CDR3aa: CASSQDRLQNTEAFF
d_gene: TRBD1
j_gene: TRBJ1-1
v_gene: TRBV18
abundance: NA

CDR3nt: TGTGCCAGCAGCATCCAGGCGCGGGAGGGCCACGAGCAGTACTTC
CDR3aa: CASSIQAREGHEQYF
d_gene: TRBD2
j_gene: TRBJ2-7
v_gene: TRBV7-7
abundance: NA